This TCR beta chain was documented in a study of cytomegalovirus exposure and HLA in healthy donors (dated 2017 in TCRdb). For context, the study as a whole: According to an earlier analysis of a few hundred of the donors, roughly 180 million T cells yielded 120 million or so unique TCR beta sequences and 276 Gb of sequence data. HLA typing included class I and class II loci at four-digit resolution. The study combined high-throughput TCR immunosequencing, statistical association of individual TCRs with disease status, and machine learning to predict cytomegalovirus infection status. The number of typed donors differed by locus: 629-630 for A, B, C, DRB1 and DQB1; about 520 for DQA1; approximately 610 for DPA1; and about 450 for DPB1. A later genetic analysis took genome-wide SNP genotypes for about 65% of the 666 donors and used that subset as a discovery cohort. The study profiled the T cell repertoires of about 720 subjects by immunosequencing and related them to cytomegalovirus serostatus. Alongside the repertoire data, information on donor age, sex, ethnicity and CMV serostatus was compiled. Because of strong linkage in the cohort, roughly five DR-DQ haplotypes were treated as single units for association and clustering. In the later analysis, no new phenotypic data were used to find candidate immune exposures; instead, reliance was placed on TCR beta sequences and their occurrence across donors. Across 398 genotyped donors of the cohort, an average of 235,054 unique TCR beta nucleotide sequences per donor were sequenced, and approximately 17% of those sequences were non-productive. An early release covering 500 to 750 HLA-typed donors comprised 300 to 350 gigabases of sequencing data and some 79 million unique TCR sequences. Of the 398 genotyped donors, 65% to 90% fell in the genetic ancestry cluster associated with self-reported Caucasian donors. Besides the first cohort of around 670 subjects, a separate validation cohort made up of roughly 120 different subjects was used. An earlier analysis of approximately 640 of the donors applied high-throughput TCR beta sequencing to assess whether each TCR beta V gene segment acted as functional or pseudogenic. In a later analysis, previously published TCR beta repertoires from 550 to 700 donors were re-analyzed and high-resolution HLA genotyping was added so that TCR occurrence patterns could be studied. All discovery cohort repertoires had been generated on a single sequencing platform. The study aimed to test whether signatures of past pathogen exposure could be identified by cataloging public T cell receptors.

What the study reported, not specific to this receptor: In both the original and validation cohorts, the classifier was reported to diagnose cytomegalovirus status with high specificity and sensitivity. HLA typing was unavailable for some donors at each locus, so association tests used only the typed subset. According to a later genetic analysis, donors in an Asian-associated ancestry cluster had fewer N-insertions in productive TCRs than the roughly 700-donor mean. Only TCR beta chains were sequenced in this cohort, and the absence of alpha or paired-chain data limited detectable features. Correlated functional status among segregating V segments might be attributable to linkage disequilibrium, but an unknown experimental factor could not be ruled out. In a later analysis, HLA-associated TCR beta chains were found to be more clonally expanded and to have lower generation probabilities than equally common non-associated chains. While some public TCRs were present in many individuals, most TCR sequences turned up only very rarely across donors. In a later analysis, TCR association rates were found to vary across HLA loci, with the most associated TCRs seen for DRB1 alleles and the fewest for HLA-C alleles. Broadly in line with IMGT annotations, most TCR beta V segments showed up in productive rearrangements about 90% or about 30% of the time in an earlier analysis of about 500 of the donors. A total of fewer than 200 TCR beta chains were listed by the study as associated with cytomegalovirus. Roughly uniform sequencing depth across donors was assumed in presence/absence analyses, although this assumption may not hold. A cluster of highly shared sequence variants was judged likely to represent a technical artifact of the sequencing pipeline. Three of the identified cytomegalovirus-associated TCR beta chains were confirmed in vitro to be specific for cytomegalovirus antigens. In a later analysis, some 18,000 TCR beta sequences were associated with specific HLA alleles at a false discovery rate of 0.05. Because counts were too low, approximately 18 rarely observed V segments, including chromosome 9 orphons, were excluded from the earlier analysis of 587 of the donors. Some IMGT-functional V segments, including TRBV6-2 and TRBV6-3, could not be told apart with the 87-base-pair reads, so those segments were excluded. The authors suggested that the approach could potentially be extended to other disease states and immunological phenotypes. V-gene and J-gene trimming of TCR beta chains was associated with a missense DCLRE1C variant in a later genetic analysis, and the association was replicated in an independent cohort. A further reported finding was that TCR beta sequences accurately predicted the HLA-A and HLA-B alleles for most subjects in the first cohort. According to a later analysis, most CMV-associated TCR beta chains appeared to be HLA-restricted, and the HLA associations seemed to be driven largely by CMV exposure. For the cohort, immune exposure information was limited to CMV serostatus. According to a later analysis, parvovirus B19, influenza, CMV and Epstein-Barr virus appeared linked to several top co-occurrence clusters. When HLA alleles, especially DR and DQ, strongly co-occurred, TCR associations were difficult to assign to individual alleles.

The cohort comprised 666 healthy bone marrow donors. All cohort members were sampled while nominally healthy, although unrecorded immune exposures were likely present. CMV serostatus was positive for about 300 and negative for about half of the 666 cohort members, and was not recorded for this donor. Each donor provided a peripheral blood sample, and peripheral blood mononuclear cells were used for TCR beta sequencing. The Qiagen DNeasy Blood Extraction Kit was used to extract genomic DNA from the blood cell samples. With respect to this clone: What this receptor recognizes is not known. Per-nucleotide qualities are absent, and no much larger clonotype sits a single base away.

Receptors were amplified or captured by the immunoSEQ multiplex PCR assay. For the multiplex PCR, a mixture combining 60 forward primers for TCR Vbeta segments and 13 reverse primers for TCR Jbeta segments was used. Amplification of the CDR3 region of rearranged TCR beta genes was performed with a multiplex PCR assay on genomic DNA. The Illumina HiSeq System was used to sequence the amplified TCR beta libraries as 87-base-pair reads. The paper's processing steps were these. Across the 666 repertoires, a later analysis counted approximately 75 million unique TCR beta chains, around 11 million of which were shared by at least two donors. Raw reads were error-corrected and collapsed into unique sequences by a nearest-neighbor algorithm in which closely related sequences were merged to remove PCR and sequencing errors. To assign V, D and J gene segments, CDR3 sequences were aligned to IMGT reference sequences. For a sequence to be retained, a match of at least six nucleotides was required to both a V gene segment and a J gene segment. Rearrangements were called productive when the CDR3 lacked stop codons and stayed in frame with V and J; all others were non-productive. CDR3 was defined by IMGT convention, running from the second conserved V-encoded cysteine to the conserved J-encoded phenylalanine. The earlier analysis of 500 to 600 of the donors excluded sequences that lacked an unambiguous match to a single V gene segment. An earlier analysis of just under 600 of the donors called V segments functional above 56.7% productive rearrangements and segregating when the between-donor standard deviation exceeded 5%. To diagnose cytomegalovirus status from the catalog of TCR beta chain sequences, a statistical classification framework was built. A later analysis assigned V and J genes by comparing TCR nucleotide sequences with IMGT/GENE-DB human TR gene sequences. The TCRdist pipeline was used in a later analysis to assign CDR3 sequences and most-parsimonious VDJ recombination scenarios. In a later analysis, every TCR beta chain was defined by the combination of its CDR3 amino acid sequence and its V-gene family, and reads without a unique V-gene family were dropped. As a way to deal with suspected cross-contamination and a sequencing artifact, a later analysis dropped roughly 620 nucleotide sequences that were highly shared and had low generation probability. A later analysis calculated a clonal expansion index for each public chain from normalized within-repertoire ranks of inferred template counts. In a later analysis, generation probabilities were computed with a VDJ recombination model fitted to out-of-frame rearrangements, and the resulting probabilities were checked against IGoR. Hypergeometric tests were used in a later analysis to score TCR-TCR, TCR-HLA and TCR-CMV co-occurrence, with a repertoire-size bias correction applied to the TCR pairs. To estimate false discovery rates, a later analysis permuted the HLA or CMV assignments 20 times. In a later analysis, co-occurring TCRs were grouped using DBSCAN, and TCRdist sequence similarity was added for clustering within HLA-allele-positive subsets. Repertoires with fewer than 30,000 or more than 120,000 public chains were left out of co-occurrence clustering, as were about 5 repertoires with anomalous nucleotide sharing. TCRdb holds this immuneACCESS table with in-frame rearrangements only. Some clones are missing; in checked studies, unresolved V genes explain under half, and the rest has no known cause. That table furnishes V, J and clone size, whereas the DNA furnished D and trimming. For this sample there are about 150,000 clones; about 85% appear just once. In total, the top ten clones hold roughly 3.4% of the sample.

CDR3 length: 13 amino acids, cysteine to phenylalanine. Kept here is only the CDR3 DNA, which spans 39 bases and is read in frame from base 1. CDR1 MRHNA and CDR2 SNTAGT are derived from the germline V gene. V sheds 11 bases and J sheds 7 bases, leaving 18 bases between their ends. Sequencing was carried out using PBMCs. The receptor was derived from a human donor in good health. This receptor chain uses TRBV6-4 and TRBJ2-1; TRBD2 is a possible D gene, resting on 5 matching bases. The CDR3 sequence is CAGTGPGLNEQFF. The sequenced DNA is TGTGCCGGCACCGGTCCGGGATTAAATGAGCAGTTCTTC.